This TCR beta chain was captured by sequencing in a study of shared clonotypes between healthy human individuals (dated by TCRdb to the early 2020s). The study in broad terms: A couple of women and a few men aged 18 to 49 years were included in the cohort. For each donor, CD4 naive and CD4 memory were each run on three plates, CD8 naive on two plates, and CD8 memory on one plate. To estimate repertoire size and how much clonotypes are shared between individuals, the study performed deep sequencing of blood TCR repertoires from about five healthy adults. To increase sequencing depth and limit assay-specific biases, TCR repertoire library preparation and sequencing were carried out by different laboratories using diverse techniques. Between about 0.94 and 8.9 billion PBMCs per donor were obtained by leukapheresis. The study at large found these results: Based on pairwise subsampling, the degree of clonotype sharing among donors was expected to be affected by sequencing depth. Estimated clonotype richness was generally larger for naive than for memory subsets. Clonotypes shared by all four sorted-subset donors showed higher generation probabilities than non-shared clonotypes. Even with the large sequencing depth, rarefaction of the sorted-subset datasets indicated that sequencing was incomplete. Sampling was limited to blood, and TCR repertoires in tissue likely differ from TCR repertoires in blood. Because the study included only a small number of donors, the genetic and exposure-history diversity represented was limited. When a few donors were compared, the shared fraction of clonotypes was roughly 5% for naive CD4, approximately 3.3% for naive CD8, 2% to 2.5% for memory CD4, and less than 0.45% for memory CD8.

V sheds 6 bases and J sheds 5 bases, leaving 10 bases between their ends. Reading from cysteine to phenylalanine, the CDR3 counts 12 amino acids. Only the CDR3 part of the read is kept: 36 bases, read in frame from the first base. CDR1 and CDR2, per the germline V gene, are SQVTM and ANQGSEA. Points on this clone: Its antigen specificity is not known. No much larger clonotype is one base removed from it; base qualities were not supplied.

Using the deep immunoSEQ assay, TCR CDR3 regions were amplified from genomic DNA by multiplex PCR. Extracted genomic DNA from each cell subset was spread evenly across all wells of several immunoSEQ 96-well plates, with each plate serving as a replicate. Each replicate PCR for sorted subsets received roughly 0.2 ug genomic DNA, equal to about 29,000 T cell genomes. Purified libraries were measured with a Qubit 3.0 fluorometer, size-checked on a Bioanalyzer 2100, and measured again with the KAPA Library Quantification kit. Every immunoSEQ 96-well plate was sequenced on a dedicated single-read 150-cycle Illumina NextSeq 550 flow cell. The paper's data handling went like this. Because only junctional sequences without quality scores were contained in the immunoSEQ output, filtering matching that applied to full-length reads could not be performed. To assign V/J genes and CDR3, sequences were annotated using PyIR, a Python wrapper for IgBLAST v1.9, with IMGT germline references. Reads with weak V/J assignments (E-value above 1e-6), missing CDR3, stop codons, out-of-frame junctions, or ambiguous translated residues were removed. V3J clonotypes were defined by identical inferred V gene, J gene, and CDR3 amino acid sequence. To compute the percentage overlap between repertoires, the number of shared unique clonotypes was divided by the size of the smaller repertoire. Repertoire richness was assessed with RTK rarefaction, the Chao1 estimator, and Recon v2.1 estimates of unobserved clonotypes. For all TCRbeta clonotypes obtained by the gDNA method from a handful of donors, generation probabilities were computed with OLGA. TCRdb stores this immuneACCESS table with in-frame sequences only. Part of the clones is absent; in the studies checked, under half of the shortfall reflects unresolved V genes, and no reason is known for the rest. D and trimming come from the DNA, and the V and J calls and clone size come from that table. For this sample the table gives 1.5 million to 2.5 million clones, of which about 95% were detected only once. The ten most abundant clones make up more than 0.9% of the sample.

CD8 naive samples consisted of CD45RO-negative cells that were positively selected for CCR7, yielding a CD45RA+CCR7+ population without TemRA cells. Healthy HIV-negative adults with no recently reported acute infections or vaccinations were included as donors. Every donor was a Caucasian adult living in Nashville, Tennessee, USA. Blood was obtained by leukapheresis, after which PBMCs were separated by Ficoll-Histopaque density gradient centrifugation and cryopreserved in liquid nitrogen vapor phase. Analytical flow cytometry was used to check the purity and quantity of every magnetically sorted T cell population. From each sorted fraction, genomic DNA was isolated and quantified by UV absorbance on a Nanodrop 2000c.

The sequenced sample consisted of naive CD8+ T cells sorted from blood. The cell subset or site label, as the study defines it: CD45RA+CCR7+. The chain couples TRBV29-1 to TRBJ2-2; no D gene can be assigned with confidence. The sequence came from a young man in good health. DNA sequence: TGCAGCGTCGAATTCGGGACCGGGGAGCTGTTTTTT. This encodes CSVEFGTGELFF.